The 26 T cell receptor beta chains reported below all come from one sample, sequenced in a study of T cells after yellow fever vaccination. TCRdb reanalysed the 5' RACE reads using MiXCR and keeps one entry per CDR3 protein. This table has approximately 120,000 distinct CDR3 sequences, 7.4% appearing once. This specimen was CD4+ T cells sorted from PBMCs, taken 10 days after the first yellow fever vaccination. These receptors came from a man aged 18 to 30 who received the YFV17D yellow fever vaccine.

This clonotype was detected many times. The chain joins TRBV7-9 to TRBJ1-1; D uncertain. CDR3 length: 11 amino acids. The germline gives CDR1 SEHNR, CDR2 FQNEAQ (reference sequence). V was shortened by 4 bases and J by 6 bases, with 6 bases between the two germline ends. The CDR3: CASSSSAEAFF. Here the CDR3 DNA reads TGTGCCAGCAGCTCATCCGCTGAAGCTTTCTTT.

This clonotype was detected ten times or more. This chain links TRBV6-5 with TRBJ2-1, with a weak D call TRBD2 (5 bases). There are 14 residues in the CDR3. The V gene's germline CDR1 is MNHEY and CDR2 SVGAGI. Trimming removed 6 bases from V and 5 bases from J, with 14 bases in between. In DNA form, the CDR3 reads TGTGCCAGCAGGAGGGTGACCGTTGACAATGAGCAGTTCTTC. Protein: CASRRVTVDNEQFF.

This clonotype was seen at least ten times. The rearrangement uses TRBV9 and TRBJ1-2; perhaps TRBD1 as D (5 bases). The V and J ends lost 1 base and 5 bases respectively, with 15 bases between them. Germline lookup yields CDR1 SGDLS and CDR2 YYNGEE. The CDR3 length is 15 residues. CDR3 in DNA: TGTGCCAGCAGCGTACAAAGTCAGGGTCAATATGGCTACACCTTC. This sequence encodes CASSVQSQGQYGYTF.

This clonotype was seen many times. The chain is built from TRBV20-1 and TRBJ2-5; D ambiguous. CDR3 size: 11 residues. V was pared by 3 bases and J by 5 bases, with 7 bases between. CDR1 and CDR2 (germline): DFQATT, SNEGSKA (reference sequence). The CDR3 coding sequence is TGCAGTGCTAGGATTCGGGAGACCCAGTACTTC. Protein product: CSARIRETQYF.

This clonotype was picked up many times. The chain couples TRBV7-2 to TRBJ2-5, with TRBD1 as a possible D gene (6 bases). The germline V and J ends were trimmed by 7 bases and 5 bases, with 17 bases remaining between them. Germline-derived CDR1 and CDR2 are SGHTA and FQGNSA. The CDR3 contains 14 residues. This chain's CDR3 is CASNQQQGGETQYF. As DNA, the CDR3 is TGTGCCAGCAACCAACAACAGGGTGGGGAGACCCAGTACTTC.

This clonotype was counted ten times or more. The V and J genes are TRBV28 and TRBJ2-5; TRBD2 aligns across 13 bases. Trimming took 6 bases from V and 4 from J; bases not matched to a gene: 5. The germline CDR1 and CDR2 sequences are MDHEN and SYDVKM. The CDR3 covers 15 residues. DNA for the CDR3: TGTGCCAGCAGCCCACTAGCGGGGGGGCGAGAGACCCAGTACTTC. This translates into CASSPLAGGRETQYF.

This clonotype was observed a handful of times. V and J are TRBV5-1 and TRBJ2-7; no reliable D call. CDR1 SGHRS and CDR2 YFSETQ come from the germline V gene. V was shortened by 2 bases and J by 3 bases, with 12 bases between the two germline ends. The CDR3 runs 14 residues. The CDR3 loop is CASSFIVGHYEQYF. The CDR3 DNA sequence: TGCGCCAGCAGCTTTATTGTAGGCCACTACGAGCAGTACTTC. Together with reference TRBV5-1 and TRBJ2-7, the CDR3 gives the full variable domain: KAGVTQTPRYLIKTRGQQVTLSCSPISGHRSVSWYQQTPGQGLQFLFEYFSETQRNKGNFPGRFSGRQFSNSRSEMNVSTLELGDSALYLCASSFIVGHYEQYFGPGTRLTVT.

In the case of this clonotype: Possible read error: a much larger clone is one base away. This chain uses TRBV12-3 or TRBV12-4 with TRBJ2-1; D gene unclear. This CDR3 is built from 16 residues. Trimming took 4 bases from V and 8 from J, leaving 21 bases between them. The CDR3 protein is CASSSFRAPFADEQFF. As DNA, the CDR3 is TGTGCCAGCAGTTCGTTCCGGGCGCCCTTCGCCGATGAGCAGTTCTTC.

The sample holds a few counts of this clonotype. The chain employs TRBV11-2 and TRBJ2-4, with 9 bases lining up with TRBD2. The CDR3 covers 19 residues. CDR1 SGHAT and CDR2 FQNNGV come from the germline V gene. Trimming took 1 base from V and 6 from J; bases not matched to a gene: 16. The CDR3 loop is CASSLVGQKRGATGNIQYF. The CDR3, as DNA: TGTGCCAGCAGCTTAGTAGGTCAAAAGCGGGGGGCCACGGGAAACATTCAGTACTTC.

This clonotype was seen ten or more times. CDR3 sequence (DNA): TGTGCCAGCAGTCTAACGACATCCACAGATACGCAGTATTTT. This sequence encodes CASSLTTSTDTQYF. This chain joins TRBV12-3 or TRBV12-4 and TRBJ2-3; no clear D. This CDR3 comprises 14 residues. V shed 5 bases and J shed 2 bases, with 11 bases lying between them.

This clonotype was detected many times. The gene calls are TRBV7-2 and TRBJ2-5, with D uncertain. CDR3 size: 12 residues. V lost 2 bases and J lost 9, with 10 bases in between. CDR1 SGHTA and CDR2 FQGNSA come from the germline V gene. The CDR3, as DNA: TGTGCCAGCAGCTTACAGCTCCGGGCCCAGTACTTC. It yields the protein CASSLQLRAQYF.

This clonotype was seen repeatedly, ten times or more. CDR3 protein: CASSSGTYAPSSYNEQFF. In DNA form, the CDR3 reads TGTGCCAGCAGTTCTGGGACCTATGCTCCCAGCTCCTACAATGAGCAGTTCTTC. This chain links TRBV12-3 or TRBV12-4 with TRBJ2-1; D is possibly TRBD1 or TRBD2 (5 bases each). The CDR3 contains 18 residues. The germline V and J ends were trimmed by 4 bases and 0 bases, with 19 bases remaining between them.

This clonotype was counted ten times or more. V gene TRBV7-2 combines with J gene TRBJ2-3; 7 nucleotides line up with TRBD2. CDR1 and CDR2 (germline): SGHTA, FQGNSA. There are 18 residues in the CDR3. The V segment lost 0 bases and the J segment 0 bases; nucleotides outside the gene matches: 9. The CDR3 nucleotides are TGTGCCAGCAGCTTAGCTTCCTCGGGAGGAACTAGCACAGATACGCAGTATTTT. It codes for CASSLASSGGTSTDTQYF. Together with reference TRBV7-2 and TRBJ2-3, the CDR3 gives the full variable domain: GAGVSQSPSNKVTEKGKDVELRCDPISGHTALYWYRQSLGQGLEFLIYFQGNSAPDKSGLPSDRFSAERTGGSVSTLTIQRTQQEDSAVYLCASSLASSGGTSTDTQYFGPGTRLTVL.

This clonotype was found a few times. This chain uses TRBV4-2 with TRBJ1-4, with 12 positions matching TRBD1. The CDR3 has 16 residues. V dropped 4 bases and J dropped 8; count of bases not matched to a gene: 8. Per germline, CDR1 LGHNA and CDR2 YNFKEQ. As DNA, the CDR3 is TGTGCCAGCAGCCGCGGGACAGGGGGCGGAGAGGAAAAACTGTTTTTT. This encodes CASSRGTGGGEEKLFF.

The chain is built from TRBV20-1 and TRBJ2-1; D unclear. V lost 6 bases, J lost 9 bases, and 12 bases lay in between. CDR1 and CDR2 from the germline V gene are DFQATT and SNEGSKA (reference sequence). The CDR3 covers 11 residues. The CDR3 nucleotides read TGCAGTGCCCTCCTGGCAGCTGAGCAGTTCTTC. Translating it yields CSALLAAEQFF.

This clonotype was seen repeatedly, ten times or more. CDR3 sequence: CASSLELGDGAYTGELFF. For the CDR3, the DNA is TGTGCCAGCAGCTTAGAATTAGGAGATGGGGCGTACACCGGGGAGCTGTTTTTT. The rearrangement links TRBV7-8 to TRBJ2-2; a weak D match, TRBD1 (5 bases). Germline CDR1 is SGHVS and CDR2 is FQNEAQ. This CDR3 has 18 residues. Trimming took off 1 base at V and 3 bases at J, with 18 bases between the two ends.

This clonotype occurred many times. Written as DNA, the CDR3 is TGTGCCAGCTCACCACCGAACAGGGGCGATGAGCAGTTCTTC. This translates into CASSPPNRGDEQFF. The rearrangement joins TRBV18 to TRBJ2-1; 7 bases align to TRBD1. The V gene's germline CDR1 is KGHSH and CDR2 LQKENI. The junction had 4 bases not matched to a gene; V was cut back by 0 bases and J by 8 bases. The CDR3 is made up of 14 amino acids.

In this sample, this clonotype turned up a few times. The J gene is TRBJ1-2, the V gene TRBV7-2, with a weak D call TRBD1 (5 bases). The V end was cut by 5 bases, the J end by 0 bases, with 13 bases between. The CDR3 is 15 amino acids. Germline V gives CDR1 SGHTA, CDR2 FQGNSA. DNA for the CDR3: TGTGCCAGCAGCGACACAGGATCCTCTAACTATGGCTACACCTTC. This translates into CASSDTGSSNYGYTF.

At least ten counts were recorded for this clonotype. V is TRBV18 and J is TRBJ1-6, with TRBD1 matching over 8 bases. V trimming: 2 bases; J trimming: 7 bases; junction bases outside the gene matches: 4. Germline CDR1 KGHSH, CDR2 LQKENI. The length of the CDR3 is 15 residues. DNA of the CDR3: TGTGCCAGCTCACCATCCGGGACAGGAAATTCACCCCTCCACTTT. It codes for CASSPSGTGNSPLHF.

This clonotype has ten or more counts. This chain joins TRBV12-3 or TRBV12-4 and TRBJ1-1; D not resolved. The CDR3 is 12 amino acids. Deletions cut 2 bases from V and 11 bases from J, with 12 bases between. The CDR3 bases are TGTGCCAGCAGTTTAAATTCCCGGGAGGCTTTCTTT. It codes for CASSLNSREAFF.

Many counts were recorded for this clonotype. The chain employs TRBV5-5 and TRBJ1-1; D is undetermined. The V and J ends lost 4 bases and 0 bases respectively, with 13 bases between them. Germline V gene data show CDR1 as SGHKS and CDR2 as YYEKEE (reference sequence). CDR3 length: 15 residues. The CDR3: CASSTSVGMNTEAFF. The CDR3 DNA sequence: TGTGCCAGCAGCACATCTGTCGGCATGAACACTGAAGCTTTCTTT.

As to this clonotype: This sequence may be a read error, since a much larger clone differs from it by one base. The CDR3 DNA reads as TGCTCCAGCAGCACTGAGCAGGGGGCGGTCACTGAAGCTTTCTTT. Its protein product is CSSSTEQGAVTEAFF. This rearrangement joins TRBV5-1 to TRBJ1-1; 8 bases are a match to TRBD1. The CDR3 length is 15 residues. Germline CDR1 and CDR2: SGHRS and YFSETQ.

The chain combines TRBV6-1 with TRBJ2-5; 8 bases map to TRBD2. V shed 8 bases and J 7 bases; nucleotides not matched to a gene: 9. The CDR3 has 13 residues. CDR1 is MNHNS, CDR2 SASEGT, per germline. DNA for the CDR3: TGTGCCAGCGTCAGCGGGGGCTCAGGGACCCAGTACTTC. Translating gives CASVSGGSGTQYF.

To note about this clonotype: A read error may be the cause here, since a much bigger clone is one base away. The rearrangement uses TRBV7-8 and TRBJ2-7, with unresolved D. Germline loops: CDR1 SGHVS, CDR2 FQNEAQ. The CDR3 runs to 14 residues. V lost 0 bases and J lost 8, with 14 bases in between. The CDR3 nucleotides read TGTGCCAGCAGCTTAGCGGAAGTTGTGAGAAAGCAGTACTTC. This sequence encodes CASSLAEVVRKQYF.

Many counts were recorded for this clonotype. The V call is TRBV20-1, the J call TRBJ2-3; no clear D gene. The CDR3 has 15 residues. Germline V gene data show CDR1 as DFQATT and CDR2 as SNEGSKA (reference sequence). V was clipped by 0 bases and J by 0 bases, with 10 bases between them. The DNA for the CDR3 is TGCAGTGCTAGAGATGCCGAGACTAGCACAGATACGCAGTATTTT. Amino acids: CSARDAETSTDTQYF.

Many counts were recorded for this clonotype. The rearrangement uses TRBV24-1 and TRBJ2-2, with D possibly called TRBD1 or TRBD2 (6 bases each). This CDR3 region has 16 residues. The germline V gene encodes CDR1 KGHDR and CDR2 SFDVKD. Trimming removed 1 base from V and 7 bases from J, with 15 bases in between. DNA for the CDR3: TGTGCCACCAGTGATTTTTCCCGGGGGCGAAGCGGGGAGCTGTTTTTT. Amino acid sequence: CATSDFSRGRSGELFF.